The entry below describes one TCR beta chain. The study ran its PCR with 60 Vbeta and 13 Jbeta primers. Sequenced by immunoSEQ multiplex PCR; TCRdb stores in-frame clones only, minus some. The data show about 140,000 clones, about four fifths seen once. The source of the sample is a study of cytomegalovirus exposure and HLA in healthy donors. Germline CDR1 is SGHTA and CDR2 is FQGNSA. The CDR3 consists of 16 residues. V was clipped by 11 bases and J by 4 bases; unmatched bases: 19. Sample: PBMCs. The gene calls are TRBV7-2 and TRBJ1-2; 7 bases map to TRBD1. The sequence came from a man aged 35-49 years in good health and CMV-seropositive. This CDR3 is CARQEVSDRAPYGYTF. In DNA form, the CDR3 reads TGTGCCCGACAGGAGGTCAGCGACAGGGCCCCCTATGGCTACACCTTC.